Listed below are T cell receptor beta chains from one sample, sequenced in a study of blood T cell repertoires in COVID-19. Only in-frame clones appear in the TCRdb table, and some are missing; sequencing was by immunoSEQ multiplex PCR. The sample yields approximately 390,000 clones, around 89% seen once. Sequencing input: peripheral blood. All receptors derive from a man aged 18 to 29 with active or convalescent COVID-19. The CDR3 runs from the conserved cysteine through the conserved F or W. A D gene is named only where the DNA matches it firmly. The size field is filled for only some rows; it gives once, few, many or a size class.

TGTGCCACCAGCAGAGATCTGGAGGGATGGATAAACGGGGAGCTGTTTTTT	CATSRDLEGWINGELFF	TRBV15	TRBJ2-2	.	once
TGTGCCAGCTCACCCGGGACAGGTGGTAATCAGCCCCAGCATTTT	CASSPGTGGNQPQHF	TRBV18	TRBJ1-5	TRBD1	.
TGTGCCAGCAGTTACTCCCCAGGCAACACCTATGGCTACACCTTC	CASSYSPGNTYGYTF	TRBV6-6	TRBJ1-2	.	.
TGTGCCAGCAGCTCCCGGGATATAGCCAAAAACATTCAGTACTTC	CASSSRDIAKNIQYF	TRBV13	TRBJ2-4	.	.
TGTGCCAGCAGCTTCGGTGACAGGGGGCGGGTTGATGGCTACACCTTC	CASSFGDRGRVDGYTF	TRBV5-4	TRBJ1-2	TRBD1	once
TGTGCCAGCAGTTACAGGGGAGAACAGCCCCAGCATTTT	CASSYRGEQPQHF	TRBV7-2	TRBJ1-5	TRBD1	few
TGTGCCAGTAGTATTCCAGGGGCTGCCCTAAACACTGAAGCTTTCTTT	CASSIPGAALNTEAFF	TRBV19	TRBJ1-1	.	.
TGTGCCAGCGGATCCCCAGGTCGGGGGAACACCATATATTTT	CASGSPGRGNTIYF	TRBV6-5	TRBJ1-3	.	.
TGTGCCAGCAGTCACCTCGGGGGAAACACCATATATTTT	CASSHLGGNTIYF	TRBV12-3/TRBV12-4	TRBJ1-3	.	.
TGTGCCAGCAGCAGAGAAACGAGCTCCTATAATTCACCCCTCCACTTT	CASSRETSSYNSPLHF	TRBV7-9	TRBJ1-6	.	.
TGTGCCAGCAGCGAAAAGGGTTGGGGAGGGACTGAAGCTTTCTTT	CASSEKGWGGTEAFF	TRBV9	TRBJ1-1	.	.
TGTGCCAGTAGTGCGCTCCCAGGGGACAAACTGTTTTTT	CASSALPGDKLFF	TRBV19	TRBJ1-4	.	.
TGCGCCAGCAGCCAAGAGTTTGGTGGGAGGTCTTCCTACGAGCAGTACTTC	CASSQEFGGRSSYEQYF	TRBV4-1	TRBJ2-7	.	.
TGTGCCAGCAGCACCAGAAGACCGACAGGGAGGAATCAGCCCCAGCATTTT	CASSTRRPTGRNQPQHF	TRBV9	TRBJ1-5	TRBD1	.
TGCAGCGTCAGGGAAGGGGGAGATACGCAGTATTTT	CSVREGGDTQYF	TRBV29-1	TRBJ2-3	.	.
TGTGCCAGCAGCGCCACCCGGGAGACCCAGTACTTC	CASSATRETQYF	TRBV11-2	TRBJ2-5	.	.
TGTGCCAGCAGGGAGGACAGGGGGCATCATCAGCCCCAGCATTTT	CASREDRGHHQPQHF	TRBV6-5	TRBJ1-5	TRBD1	.
TGTGCCAGCTCCCGAGGGAGGGATAACACTGAAGCTTTCTTT	CASSRGRDNTEAFF	TRBV6-5	TRBJ1-1	.	.
TGTGCCAGCAGGACAGGGGGAATCGGAGAAAAACTGTTTTTT	CASRTGGIGEKLFF	TRBV27	TRBJ1-4	TRBD1	.
TGTGCCAGCAGTTTGAGGGACACTGAAGCTTTCTTT	CASSLRDTEAFF	TRBV12-3/TRBV12-4	TRBJ1-1	.	.
TGTGCCAGCAGCGGCGACGGGAGACTGTACGAGCAGTACTTC	CASSGDGRLYEQYF	TRBV5-8	TRBJ2-7	.	.
TGTGCCAGCAGCCCACCAGCCCTGACAGGGGGCAGTGAGACCCAGTACTTC	CASSPPALTGGSETQYF	TRBV7-6	TRBJ2-5	TRBD1	.
TGTGCCAGCAGCGTCGAGGGACAGGGTTCCTACAATGAGCAGTTCTTC	CASSVEGQGSYNEQFF	TRBV7-3	TRBJ2-1	TRBD1	.
TGTGCCAGCAGCCCAAATCTCAGGGGCTATGGCTACACCTTC	CASSPNLRGYGYTF	TRBV3-1/TRBV3-2	TRBJ1-2	.	.
TGTGCCAGCAGCGTAAGCTCTAAGGGAGCTGAAGCTTTCTTT	CASSVSSKGAEAFF	TRBV9	TRBJ1-1	.	.
TGTGCCAGCACCGACCGGACAGGGACTGAGCAGTTCTTC	CASTDRTGTEQFF	TRBV12-3/TRBV12-4	TRBJ2-1	TRBD1	few
TGTGCCAGCGCCGGACAGAGCTCCTACGAGCAGTACTTC	CASAGQSSYEQYF	TRBV12-3/TRBV12-4	TRBJ2-7	.	.
TGTGCCAGCAGCTTAGGGGGACAGGGGATTCAGTACTTC	CASSLGGQGIQYF	TRBV7-3	TRBJ2-4	TRBD1	once
TGTGCCAGCCAACAACAAGAGACCCAGTACTTC	CASQQQETQYF	TRBV18	TRBJ2-5	.	.
TGTGCCAGCAGTTCACAGGGTCTCCGGCTCTATGGCTACACCTTC	CASSSQGLRLYGYTF	TRBV6-5	TRBJ1-2	.	few
TGTGCCAGCAGCAACGGACTACAGGGGAGCAATCAGCCCCAGCATTTT	CASSNGLQGSNQPQHF	TRBV6-6	TRBJ1-5	TRBD1	.
TGTGCCAGCAGCGTACCACAGGGTGCTGGAAACACCATATATTTT	CASSVPQGAGNTIYF	TRBV5-5	TRBJ1-3	.	.
TGTGCCAGCAGCTTAGAAACGGGGAGGATCAATCAGCCCCAGCATTTT	CASSLETGRINQPQHF	TRBV7-2	TRBJ1-5	.	.
TGTGCCAGCAGTACAGGACAGGGCGCATATGGCTACACCTTC	CASSTGQGAYGYTF	TRBV28	TRBJ1-2	TRBD1	.